These 19 T cell receptor beta chains were all obtained from the same sample, sequenced in a study of cytomegalovirus exposure and HLA in healthy donors. Researchers ran the PCR with 60 Vbeta and 13 Jbeta primers. TCRdb's copy holds only in-frame clones and misses some; the assay was immunoSEQ multiplex PCR. The sample lists 200,000 to 250,000 clones, around 85% seen once, with approximately 0.22% in the top ten. Sample: PBMCs. The receptors stem from a girl aged 2 to 9 in good health and CMV-seronegative.

J is TRBJ1-2 and V is TRBV12-5; 8 bases agree with TRBD1. Trimming took 3 bases from V and 7 from J; bases not matched to a gene: 7. Germline loops: CDR1 LGHNT, CDR2 FRNRAP. CDR3 length: 14 residues. The CDR3 region is CASGLPGTGGGYTF. CDR3 nucleotides: TGTGCTAGTGGTTTACCCGGGACAGGCGGTGGCTACACCTTC.

V is TRBV4-1 and J is TRBJ2-6; no reliable D call. This CDR3 comprises 16 residues. Trimming removed 2 bases at V and 1 base at J, with 9 bases between. CDR1 and CDR2 (germline): MGHRA, YSYEKL. In DNA form, the CDR3 reads TGCGCCAGCAGCCAACCCCTACAGTCTGGGGCCAACGTCCTGACTTTC. Protein sequence: CASSQPLQSGANVLTF.

This chain connects TRBV4-1 to TRBJ2-5; D gene ambiguous. The CDR3 spans 10 residues. V was pared by 6 bases and J by 5 bases, with 4 bases between. Germline V gene data show CDR1 as MGHRA and CDR2 as YSYEKL. This CDR3 is CASSGETQYF. CDR3 sequence (DNA): TGCGCCAGCAGTGGCGAGACCCAGTACTTC.

This rearrangement joins TRBV9 to TRBJ2-1, with 11 nucleotides matching TRBD2. The CDR3 is 16 amino acids. CDR1 and CDR2 from the germline V gene are SGDLS and YYNGEE. Trimming at V came to 4 bases and at J to 7 bases, leaving 10 bases not matched to a gene. The CDR3 DNA reads TGTGCCAGCAGCACAGGACTAGCGGGTGGGGAGAATGAGCAGTTCTTC. Protein sequence: CASSTGLAGGENEQFF. Full variable domain (missing parts from reference TRBV9 and TRBJ2-1): DSGVTQTPKHLITATGQRVTLRCSPRSGDLSVYWYQQSLDQGLQFLIQYYNGEERAKGNILERFSAQQFPDLHSELNLSSLELGDSALYFCASSTGLAGGENEQFFGPGTRLTVL.

This sequence joins TRBV5-8 and TRBJ2-1, with 10 nucleotides matching TRBD2. Trimming at V came to 0 bases and at J to 6 bases, leaving 6 bases not matched to a gene. CDR1 and CDR2 (germline): SGHTS, YDEGEE. The CDR3 is 16 residues long. For the CDR3, the DNA is TGTGCCAGCAGCTTGGGTCTAGCGGGAGTGGCCAATGAGCAGTTCTTC. This encodes CASSLGLAGVANEQFF.

This clone was counted a single time. This CDR3 reads CASGLGARGYTF. DNA of the CDR3: TGTGCCAGCGGTTTGGGGGCGAGGGGCTACACCTTC. The chain employs TRBV2 and TRBJ1-2, with D tentatively TRBD1 (6 bases). Deletions cut 8 bases from V and 8 bases from J, with 15 bases between. The CDR3 sequence is 12 residues long. Germline V gene data show CDR1 as SNHLY and CDR2 as FYNNEI.

V usage is TRBV6-1 and J usage is TRBJ1-2; maybe TRBD1 (6 bases). Per germline, CDR1 MNHNS and CDR2 SASEGT. V dropped 3 bases and J dropped 1 base, with 12 bases sitting between them. The length of the CDR3 is 15 residues. The CDR3 spells CASSDPGAINYGYTF. CDR3 in DNA: TGTGCCAGCAGTGACCCAGGGGCCATTAACTATGGCTACACCTTC.

This chain joins TRBV7-6 and TRBJ1-2; no reliable D call. The CDR3 sequence is 13 residues long. V was cut by 3 bases and J by 2 bases, with 7 bases left in between. The germline V gene encodes CDR1 SGHVS and CDR2 FNYEAQ. The CDR3 DNA sequence: TGTGCCAGCAGCTTTGGGGAGAACTATGGCTACACCTTC. Residues: CASSFGENYGYTF.

This sequence joins TRBV4-1 and TRBJ1-4, with a tentative D call TRBD1 (6 bases). CDR3 length: 15 residues. Trimming shortened V by 4 bases and J by 8 bases, and 17 bases separated the two germline ends. The germline gives CDR1 MGHRA, CDR2 YSYEKL. The CDR3 sequence is CASSRAGDGQEKLFF. The CDR3 nucleotides read TGCGCCAGCAGCCGCGCAGGGGACGGCCAGGAAAAACTGTTTTTT.

This rearrangement joins TRBV27 to TRBJ1-6; possible D gene TRBD1, 5 bases. Germline CDR1 and CDR2: MNHEY and SMNVEV (reference sequence). The V and J ends lost 5 bases and 7 bases respectively, with 9 bases between them. This CDR3 has 13 residues. CDR3 in amino acids: CASSATENSPLHF. CDR3 sequence (DNA): TGTGCCAGCAGTGCGACAGAAAATTCACCCCTCCACTTT.

This clone was seen only a few times. This chain links TRBV27 with TRBJ2-7, with 11 bases matching TRBD2. Germline-derived CDR1 and CDR2 are MNHEY and SMNVEV (reference sequence). The CDR3 contains 17 residues. With V trimmed by 0 bases and J by 6 bases, 10 bases remained unmatched. For the CDR3, the DNA is TGTGCCAGCAGTTTATCCGTCCGCCTAGCGGGAGGTTTCGAGCAGTACTTC. Protein: CASSLSVRLAGGFEQYF.

The V call is TRBV15, the J call TRBJ2-5; no firm D call. CDR1 is LNHNV, CDR2 YYDKDF, per germline (reference sequence). Trimming took 2 bases from V and 5 from J, leaving 6 bases between them. The CDR3 covers 12 residues. CDR3 loop: CATSRLSETQYF. CDR3 DNA: TGTGCCACCAGCAGATTGAGCGAGACCCAGTACTTC.

The V call is TRBV19, the J call TRBJ1-2, with D perhaps matching TRBD1 (6 bases). Trimming took 5 bases from V and 7 from J, leaving 14 bases between them. There are 13 residues in the CDR3. Germline-derived CDR1 and CDR2 are LNHDA and SQIVND (reference sequence). CDR3 nucleotide sequence: TGTGCCAGTAGTCGGACAGCGTTTCGTGGCTACACCTTC. Its protein product is CASSRTAFRGYTF. Full variable domain (outside the CDR3, taken from reference TRBV19 and TRBJ1-2): DGGITQSPKYLFRKEGQNVTLSCEQNLNHDAMYWYRQDPGQGLRLIYYSQIVNDFQKGDIAEGYSVSREKKESFPLTVTSAQKNPTAFYLCASSRTAFRGYTFGSGTRLTVV.

This clone has a handful of counts. Here the CDR3 reads CASSEKGQVDNQPQHF. The CDR3, as DNA: TGTGCCAGCAGCGAAAAGGGACAGGTCGACAATCAGCCCCAGCATTTT. The chain links TRBV2 to TRBJ1-5, with 8 bases fitting TRBD1. Germline loops: CDR1 SNHLY, CDR2 FYNNEI. V trimming: 6 bases; J trimming: 3 bases; junction bases outside the gene matches: 10. The length of the CDR3 is 16 residues.

The CDR3 region is CASSLGQGKTEAFF. CDR3 DNA sequence: TGTGCCAGCAGCTTAGGCCAGGGCAAGACTGAAGCTTTCTTT. This rearrangement joins TRBV7-8 to TRBJ1-1, with D possibly being TRBD1 (5 bases). The germline CDR1 and CDR2 sequences are SGHVS and FQNEAQ. The CDR3 totals 14 residues. Deletions cut 1 base from V and 5 bases from J, with 11 bases between.

This rearrangement joins TRBV25-1 to TRBJ2-7; a possible D gene is TRBD2 (6 bases). Trimming left V 0 bases short and J 6 bases short, with 12 bases between. The CDR3 has 14 residues. Per germline, CDR1 MGHDK and CDR2 SYGVNS. CDR3: CASSEYIGGSEQYF. The CDR3 DNA is TGTGCCAGCAGTGAATATATAGGAGGGAGCGAGCAGTACTTC.

CDR3 sequence (DNA): TGCGCCAGCAGCCCCTATAGCGGGGGGGCCCAAGAGACCCAGTACTTC. Its translation: CASSPYSGGAQETQYF. V gene TRBV4-1 combines with J gene TRBJ2-5, with TRBD2 identical over 11 bases. CDR3 length: 16 residues. The junction had 5 bases not matched to a gene; V was cut back by 4 bases and J by 1 base. Per the germline V gene, CDR1 is MGHRA and CDR2 is YSYEKL.

V usage is TRBV4-2 and J usage is TRBJ2-5, with D possibly being TRBD2 (5 bases). This CDR3 spans 16 amino acids. Germline CDR1 reads LGHNA; CDR2 reads YNFKEQ. The ends were cut back, 1 base at V and 2 bases at J, with 14 bases in the middle. In nucleotides, the CDR3 is TGTGCCAGCAGCCAAGGGGTCACTAGTGCTCAAGAGACCCAGTACTTC. Translated, it gives CASSQGVTSAQETQYF.

In this sample, this clone turned up once. This chain joins TRBV30 and TRBJ1-2; D is perhaps TRBD1 (5 bases). CDR3 size: 13 residues. V shed 0 bases and J shed 7 bases, with 12 bases lying between them. CDR1 is GTSNPN, CDR2 SVGIG, per germline (reference sequence). CDR3: CAWSVTGRVGYTF. The DNA of the CDR3 is TGTGCCTGGAGTGTAACAGGACGGGTTGGCTACACCTTC. Full variable domain (missing parts from reference TRBV30 and TRBJ1-2): SQTIHQWPATLVQPVGSPLSLECTVEGTSNPNLYWYRQAAGRGLQLLFYSVGIGQISSEVPQNLSASRPQDRQFILSSKKLLLSDSGFYLCAWSVTGRVGYTFGSGTRLTVV.